This T cell receptor beta chain was captured by sequencing in a study of tumor-infiltrating lymphocytes in localized non-small cell lung cancer. Study details: Tumor tissue and non-adjacent uninvolved lung came from each patient. Notes on the study in general: Higher tumor T cell infiltration than in uninvolved lung was supported by TCRbeta sequencing. Only some patients had TCR sequencing, depending on available tissue.

The CDR3 runs 14 residues. Per germline, CDR1 KGHSH and CDR2 LQKENI. V lost 3 bases to trimming and J lost 5 bases, with 10 bases between them. In its sample, this clone was seen once. Its antigen is not known. Produced via immunoSEQ multiplex PCR; TCRdb's table is partial and in-frame only. The data hold approximately 12,000 clones, with 66% observed a single time. V and J are TRBV18 and TRBJ1-4, with D uncertain. The origin of this receptor is a human donor with non-small cell lung cancer. Sequenced sample: lung tumor tissue. CDR3 DNA: TGTGCCAGCTCACCGGGTCGCGAGAATGAAAAACTGTTTTTT. Residues: CASSPGRENEKLFF.